The 10 T cell receptor beta chains reported below all come from one sample, sequenced in a study of shared clonotypes between healthy human individuals. Assay: immunoSEQ multiplex PCR; the TCRdb copy retains only in-frame clones and omits some. This sample yields approximately 1.9 million clones, of which around 93% are seen a single time; around 1.8% belongs to the top ten. The naive CD8 subset, CD45RO-negative cells positively selected for CCR7, excluded terminally differentiated effector memory CD45RA+ cells. Sequenced: naive CD8+ T cells from PBMCs. These receptor sequences come from a man between 18 and 29 years old in good health. Some clones in this sample may be carry-over from other donors' samples.

This clone has a single count. CDR3 residues: CASTRIGNPNTGELFF. CDR3 bases: TGTGCCAGCACGAGGATTGGGAACCCGAACACCGGGGAGCTGTTTTTT. V gene TRBV27 combines with J gene TRBJ2-2, with D unclear. Germline values: CDR1 MNHEY, CDR2 SMNVEV (reference sequence). The CDR3 is made up of 16 amino acids. Trimming left V 7 bases short and J 0 bases short, with 15 bases between.

The chain uses TRBV7-2 and TRBJ2-7, with 14 bases lining up with TRBD2. The germline gives CDR1 SGHTA, CDR2 FQGNSA. V gave up 5 bases and J gave up 4 bases; unmatched junction bases: 7. This CDR3 is 16 amino acids long. The CDR3 region has the DNA TGTGCCAGCAGCATGGGACTAGCGGGAGCGGGGTACGAGCAGTACTTC. Amino acids: CASSMGLAGAGYEQYF.

This clone was observed once. The CDR3 is CSSLGSPPSYEQYF. The CDR3 bases are TGCAGCAGCTTGGGGAGCCCGCCCTCCTACGAGCAGTACTTC. The chain combines TRBV29-1 with TRBJ2-7; a weak D match, TRBD2 (5 bases). The CDR3 is 14 amino acids. CDR1 is SQVTM, CDR2 ANQGSEA, per germline. Trimming removed 8 bases at V and 0 bases at J, with 17 bases between.

CDR3: CSVEGQALFSYNEQFF. CDR3 in DNA: TGCAGCGTTGAGGGTCAGGCCCTTTTCTCCTACAATGAGCAGTTCTTC. The chain links TRBV29-1 to TRBJ2-1; D uncertain. In germline, CDR1 is SQVTM, CDR2 ANQGSEA. The CDR3 totals 16 residues. The V gene lost 3 bases and the J gene lost 0 bases, with 15 bases spanning the gap.

This chain uses TRBV7-9 with TRBJ2-7; maybe TRBD2 (6 bases). The ends were cut back, 8 bases at V and 2 bases at J, with 10 bases in the middle. Germline CDR1 SEHNR, CDR2 FQNEAQ (reference sequence). This CDR3 has 12 residues. The CDR3 DNA is TGTGCCAGCCTGGGGGGAGCCTACGAGCAGTACTTC. The encoded protein is CASLGGAYEQYF. The whole variable domain, remainder taken from reference TRBV7-9 and TRBJ2-7, is DTGVSQNPRHKITKRGQNVTFRCDPISEHNRLYWYRQTLGQGPEFLTYFQNEAQLEKSRLLSDRFSAERPKGSFSTLEIQRTEQGDSAMYLCASLGGAYEQYFGPGTRLTVT.

This clone appeared a few times. The genes are TRBV6-5 and TRBJ1-5; D ambiguous. CDR3 length equals 15 residues. CDR1 is MNHEY and CDR2 is SVGAGI in the germline V gene. The germline V and J ends were trimmed by 2 bases and 2 bases, with 10 bases remaining between them. CDR3 bases: TGTGCCAGCAGTTACGGCAGGTTAGGCAATCAGCCCCAGCATTTT. This sequence encodes CASSYGRLGNQPQHF.

Points on this clone: This sample includes further DNA sequences coding for the same CDR3. The J gene is TRBJ2-7, the V gene TRBV7-9; D is undetermined. Deletions cut 2 bases from V and 3 bases from J, with 8 bases between. Germline values: CDR1 SEHNR, CDR2 FQNEAQ (reference sequence). This CDR3 has 13 residues. For the CDR3, the DNA is TGTGCCAGCAGCTTATCCGGAAACTACGAGCAGTACTTC. It yields the protein CASSLSGNYEQYF. Variable domain in full (rest from reference TRBV7-9 and TRBJ2-7): DTGVSQNPRHKITKRGQNVTFRCDPISEHNRLYWYRQTLGQGPEFLTYFQNEAQLEKSRLLSDRFSAERPKGSFSTLEIQRTEQGDSAMYLCASSLSGNYEQYFGPGTRLTVT.

On this clone itself: At the DNA level, this CDR3 is encoded by other sequences in the same sample as well. This rearrangement joins TRBV7-6 to TRBJ2-1; the D is unclear. The germline gives CDR1 SGHVS, CDR2 FNYEAQ. Trimming cost V 5 bases and J 7 bases, with 9 bases left between them. The CDR3 contains 12 residues. The CDR3 sequence: CASSLRRNEQFF. The CDR3 DNA sequence: TGTGCCAGCAGCCTTCGACGGAATGAGCAGTTCTTC.

Concerning this clone: One end of the junction is discordant with germline, which a read error may explain. The CDR3 reads CASSLRGRAYDEQFF. The CDR3 DNA follows: TGTGCCAGCAGTTTGAGGGGGAGGGCCTACGATGAGCAGTTCTTC. The V and J genes are TRBV27 and TRBJ2-1, with D perhaps TRBD2 (7 bases). The CDR3 extends over 15 amino acids. CDR1 MNHEY and CDR2 SMNVEV come from the germline V gene (reference sequence).

The sample holds one count of this clone. The same CDR3 can be traced to other DNA sequences in this sample. The chain has TRBV9 and TRBJ1-5, with 8 bases lining up with TRBD1. This CDR3 is built from 15 residues. Unmatched junction bases numbered 5, after V lost 2 bases and J lost 4 bases. Germline assignment: CDR1 SGDLS and CDR2 YYNGEE. DNA for the CDR3: TGTGCCAGCAGCGTTGGGACAGGACTAAATCAGCCCCAGCATTTT. Translation: CASSVGTGLNQPQHF. Complete variable domain (other parts from reference TRBV9 and TRBJ1-5): DSGVTQTPKHLITATGQRVTLRCSPRSGDLSVYWYQQSLDQGLQFLIQYYNGEERAKGNILERFSAQQFPDLHSELNLSSLELGDSALYFCASSVGTGLNQPQHFGDGTRLSIL.